This T cell receptor beta chain originates from a study of tumor-infiltrating lymphocytes in oesophageal squamous cell carcinoma. The CDR3 has 13 amino acids. Per the germline V gene, CDR1 is SGHAT and CDR2 is FQNNGV. TCRdb reprocessed the PCR reads via MiXCR and lists one record per CDR3 protein. The sample consists of approximately 15,000 distinct CDR3 sequences, 40% to 60% of them appearing once. The sequence came from a male donor with esophageal squamous cell carcinoma. Sequenced: blood. The chain carries TRBV11-2 and TRBJ2-7; D is possibly TRBD1 (6 bases). The J call is in doubt because the DNA end fits TRBJ2-1 better. The CDR3 sequence: CASSLGTGNEQFF. For the CDR3, the DNA is TGTGCCAGCAGCTTAGGAACAGGGAATGAGCAGTTCTTC.